The 15 T cell receptor beta chains listed next were all sequenced from one sample in a study of blood T cell repertoires in COVID-19. Sequencing used immunoSEQ multiplex PCR; TCRdb keeps in-frame clones, though not all of them. The sample lists about 230,000 clones, approximately 87% seen once, with approximately 2.6% in the top ten. The sample consisted of peripheral blood. The source is a woman aged 70-85 years with active or convalescent COVID-19.

The chain combines TRBV15 with TRBJ2-1, with D hard to call. Trimming left V 3 bases short and J 2 bases short, with 11 bases between. Per germline, CDR1 LNHNV and CDR2 YYDKDF (reference sequence). The CDR3 is made up of 15 amino acids. The CDR3 DNA reads TGTGCCACCAGCAGGTGGCAAACTACCTACAATGAGCAGTTCTTC. Translating gives CATSRWQTTYNEQFF.

This rearrangement joins TRBV10-3 to TRBJ2-1, with D maybe TRBD2 (5 bases). V was shortened by 0 bases and J by 7 bases, with 13 bases between the two germline ends. The CDR3 has 15 residues. In germline, CDR1 is ENHRY, CDR2 SYGVKD. The CDR3 coding sequence is TGTGCCATCAGTGAGTCGAATCCTAGCCCAAATGAGCAGTTCTTC. It encodes CAISESNPSPNEQFF.

The J gene is TRBJ2-3, the V gene TRBV6-1; perhaps TRBD1 as D (5 bases). Between the trimmed V and J ends, which lost 3 bases and 4 bases, there was a span of 11 bases. In germline, CDR1 is MNHNS, CDR2 SASEGT. The length of the CDR3 is 14 residues. The CDR3 loop reads CASSDRVSADTQYF. Here the CDR3 DNA reads TGTGCCAGCAGTGACAGGGTCTCGGCAGATACGCAGTATTTT.

This clone showed up just a few times. The chain combines TRBV11-2 with TRBJ1-1; weak D call: TRBD1 (5 bases). The length of the CDR3 is 15 residues. V was pared by 1 base and J by 1 base, with 10 bases between. Per germline, CDR1 SGHAT and CDR2 FQNNGV. The CDR3 reads CASSLGWGRNTEAFF. The DNA of the CDR3 is TGTGCCAGCAGCTTAGGGTGGGGCAGGAACACTGAAGCTTTCTTT.

The gene calls are TRBV3-1 (or the pseudogene TRBV3-2) and TRBJ2-2; TRBD2 agrees at 8 bases. CDR1 is LGHDT and CDR2 is YNNKEL in the germline V gene (reference sequence). CDR3 length: 15 residues. V was pared by 8 bases and J by 4 bases, with 9 bases of the junction left unmatched. The CDR3: CASGGAGGATGELFF. The CDR3 DNA is TGTGCCAGCGGAGGGGCGGGGGGAGCCACCGGGGAGCTGTTTTTT.

The chain has TRBV15 and TRBJ2-5; 7 bases line up with TRBD2. There are 14 residues in the CDR3. CDR1 and CDR2 (germline): LNHNV, YYDKDF (reference sequence). V shed 8 bases, J shed 4 bases, and the junction held 10 bases outside the gene matches. CDR3 DNA: TGTGCCACCTCCGGCGGACTAGTTGGAGAGACCCAGTACTTC. Translation: CATSGGLVGETQYF.

This chain joins TRBV6-2 or TRBV6-3 and TRBJ1-1; D is ambiguous. The germline CDR1 and CDR2 sequences are MNHEY and SVGEGT. This CDR3 region has 12 residues. V lost 4 bases and J lost 9, with 12 bases in between. CDR3 sequence (DNA): TGTGCCAGCAGTTCCGCTGCGGGGAAAGCTTTCTTT. It encodes CASSSAAGKAFF.

A few counts support this clone. V usage is TRBV6-5 and J usage is TRBJ2-1; D remains ambiguous. V lost 0 bases and J lost 2, with 5 bases in between. Germline CDR1 MNHEY, CDR2 SVGAGI. This CDR3 is built from 14 residues. As DNA, the CDR3 is TGTGCCAGCAGTTACTCTCAGGCCTACAATGAGCAGTTCTTC. This translates into CASSYSQAYNEQFF.

The chain couples TRBV4-1 to TRBJ2-1, with 10 bases that match TRBD1. The CDR3 is 16 amino acids. J gave up 10 bases and V 4 bases, and 13 bases lay outside the gene matches. Germline V gene data show CDR1 as MGHRA and CDR2 as YSYEKL. CDR3 in amino acids: CASSPPRQGAIGEQFF. The CDR3 nucleotides read TGCGCCAGCAGCCCGCCCAGACAGGGGGCTATTGGAGAGCAGTTCTTC.

The gene calls are TRBV4-3 and TRBJ1-1; the match to TRBD1 covers 7 bases. Germline trimming cut 0 bases from V and 7 bases from J; bases unmatched to any gene: 2. The germline CDR1 and CDR2 sequences are LGHNA and YSLEER. This CDR3 contains 13 residues. CDR3 bases: TGCGCCAGCAGCCAAGAAGGGGGCATTGAAGCTTTCTTT. Translated: CASSQEGGIEAFF.

The V and J genes are TRBV5-5 and TRBJ1-4, with D maybe TRBD1 (6 bases). V was shortened by 9 bases and J by 7 bases, with 19 bases between the two germline ends. Germline assignment: CDR1 SGHKS and CDR2 YYEKEE (reference sequence). The CDR3 sequence is 14 residues long. The CDR3 DNA follows: TGTGCCACCGGGAGGGGGGTTCTCGGTGAAAAACTGTTTTTT. Translated, it gives CATGRGVLGEKLFF.

The chain is built from TRBV2 and TRBJ1-2; 10 bases line up with TRBD1. The CDR3 spans 15 residues. The germline CDR1 and CDR2 sequences are SNHLY and FYNNEI. Losses at the gene ends were 5 bases for V and 5 bases for J; bases not matched to a gene: 8. CDR3: CASSSRDRGGYGYTF. The CDR3 coding sequence is TGTGCCAGCAGTAGCCGGGACAGGGGAGGGTATGGCTACACCTTC. The entire variable domain, with the rest obtained from reference TRBV2 and TRBJ1-2, is as follows: EPEVTQTPSHQVTQMGQEVILRCVPISNHLYFYWYRQILGQKVEFLVSFYNNEISEKSEIFDDQFSVERPDGSNFTLKIRSTKLEDSAMYFCASSSRDRGGYGYTFGSGTRLTVV.

About this clone: This sample includes further DNA sequences coding for the same CDR3. This chain joins TRBV2 and TRBJ1-5, with a weak D call TRBD1 (5 bases). Germline V gives CDR1 SNHLY, CDR2 FYNNEI. This CDR3 is 15 amino acids long. The ends were cut back, 3 bases at V and 2 bases at J, with 11 bases in the middle. In nucleotides, the CDR3 is TGTGCCAGCAGTGAGGGTCGGGGGGGCAATCAGCCCCAGCATTTT. Its protein product is CASSEGRGGNQPQHF.

The rearrangement joins TRBV6-2 or TRBV6-3 to TRBJ2-1; 10 bases map to TRBD1. V gave up 2 bases and J gave up 4 bases; unmatched junction bases: 5. The germline gives CDR1 MNHEY, CDR2 SVGEGT. The CDR3 has 16 amino acids. The CDR3 DNA reads as TGTGCCAGCAGTTACCTTCCGGGACAGGGGTACAATGAGCAGTTCTTC. Amino acid sequence: CASSYLPGQGYNEQFF.

The V gene is TRBV19, the J gene TRBJ2-1; D possibly corresponds to TRBD1 (5 bases). The CDR3 spans 15 residues. The V and J ends lost 4 bases and 3 bases respectively, with 13 bases between them. The V gene's germline CDR1 is LNHDA and CDR2 SQIVND (reference sequence). This CDR3 reads CASSRGTLHYNEQFF. CDR3 in DNA: TGTGCCAGTAGTAGGGGCACCCTCCACTACAATGAGCAGTTCTTC.